This T cell receptor beta chain was sequenced for a study of T cells after yellow fever vaccination. From the 5' RACE reads, TCRdb called clonotypes with MiXCR, one entry per CDR3 protein. Here the sample spans under 600,000 distinct CDR3 sequences, 20% to 25% being singletons. The CDR3 spans 15 residues. J gave up 0 bases and V 8 bases, and 8 bases lay outside the gene matches. Germline V gene lookup returns CDR1 MNHEY and CDR2 SMNVEV (reference sequence). The chain couples TRBV27 to TRBJ2-3; 7 positions match TRBD2. The receptor's source is a man younger than 30 who received the YFV17D yellow fever vaccine. This sample comprised PBMCs, obtained about 21 days after the first yellow fever vaccination. The CDR3 DNA is TGTGCCAGCGTGGACGGGGGGACTAGCACAGATACGCAGTATTTT. It specifies CASVDGGTSTDTQYF.